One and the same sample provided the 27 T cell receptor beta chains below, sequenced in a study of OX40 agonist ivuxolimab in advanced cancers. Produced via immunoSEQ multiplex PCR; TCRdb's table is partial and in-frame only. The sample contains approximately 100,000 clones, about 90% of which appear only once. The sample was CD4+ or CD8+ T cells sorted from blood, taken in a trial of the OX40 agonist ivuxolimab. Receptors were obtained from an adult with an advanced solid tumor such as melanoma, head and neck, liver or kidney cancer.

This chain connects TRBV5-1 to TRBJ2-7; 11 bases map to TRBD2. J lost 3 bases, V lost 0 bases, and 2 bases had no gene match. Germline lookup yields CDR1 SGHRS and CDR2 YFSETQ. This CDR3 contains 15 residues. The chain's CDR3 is CASSLASGGIYEQYF. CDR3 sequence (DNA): TGCGCCAGCAGCTTGGCTAGCGGGGGGATCTACGAGCAGTACTTC.

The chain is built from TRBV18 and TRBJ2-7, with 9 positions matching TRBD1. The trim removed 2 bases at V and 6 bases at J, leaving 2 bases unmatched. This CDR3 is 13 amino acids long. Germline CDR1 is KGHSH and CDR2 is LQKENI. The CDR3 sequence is CASSPTGGSEQYF. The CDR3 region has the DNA TGTGCCAGCTCACCAACAGGGGGCAGCGAGCAGTACTTC.

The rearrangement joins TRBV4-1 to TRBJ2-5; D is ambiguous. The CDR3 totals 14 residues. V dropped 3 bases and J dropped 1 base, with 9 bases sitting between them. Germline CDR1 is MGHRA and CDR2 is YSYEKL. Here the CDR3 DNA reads TGCGCCAGCAGCCAGCCAAACCTCCAAGAGACCCAGTACTTC. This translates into CASSQPNLQETQYF.

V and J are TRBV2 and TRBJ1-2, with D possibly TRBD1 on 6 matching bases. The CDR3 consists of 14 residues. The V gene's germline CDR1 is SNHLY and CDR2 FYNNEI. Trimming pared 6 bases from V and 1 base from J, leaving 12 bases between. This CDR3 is CASSGQSVNYGYTF. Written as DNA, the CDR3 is TGTGCCAGCAGCGGACAGTCAGTTAACTATGGCTACACCTTC.

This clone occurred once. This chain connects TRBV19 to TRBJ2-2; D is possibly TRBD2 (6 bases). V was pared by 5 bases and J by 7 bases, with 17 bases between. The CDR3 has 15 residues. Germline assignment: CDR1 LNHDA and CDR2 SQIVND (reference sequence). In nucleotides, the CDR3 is TGTGCCAGTAGTCAACTCCTGGGACTTTTCGGGGAGCTGTTTTTT. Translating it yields CASSQLLGLFGELFF.

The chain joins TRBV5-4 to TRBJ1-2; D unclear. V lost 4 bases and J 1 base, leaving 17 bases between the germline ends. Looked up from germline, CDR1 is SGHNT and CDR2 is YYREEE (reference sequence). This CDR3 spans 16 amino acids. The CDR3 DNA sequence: TGTGCCAGCAGCCAACCGGACGGGAACTATAACTATGGCTACACCTTC. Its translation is CASSQPDGNYNYGYTF.

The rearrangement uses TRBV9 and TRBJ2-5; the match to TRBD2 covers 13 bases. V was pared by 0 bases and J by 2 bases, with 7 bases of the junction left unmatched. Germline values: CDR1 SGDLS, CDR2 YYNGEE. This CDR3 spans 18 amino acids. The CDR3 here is CASSVEEGGLAGQETQYF. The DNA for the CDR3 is TGTGCCAGCAGCGTAGAGGAGGGGGGACTAGCGGGACAAGAGACCCAGTACTTC.

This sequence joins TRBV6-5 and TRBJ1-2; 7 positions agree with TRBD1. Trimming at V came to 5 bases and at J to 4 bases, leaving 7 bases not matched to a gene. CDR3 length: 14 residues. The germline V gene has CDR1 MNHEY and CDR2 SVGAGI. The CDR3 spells CASSDAGGSYGYTF. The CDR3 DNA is TGTGCCAGCAGTGATGCAGGGGGGAGCTATGGCTACACCTTC.

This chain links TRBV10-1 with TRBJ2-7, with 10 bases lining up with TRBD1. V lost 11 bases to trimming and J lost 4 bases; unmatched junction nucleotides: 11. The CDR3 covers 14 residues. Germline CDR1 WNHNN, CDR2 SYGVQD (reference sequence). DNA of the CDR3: TGCGCCGGTTCCCCCCGGGACAGGGGATACGAGCAGTACTTC. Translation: CAGSPRDRGYEQYF.

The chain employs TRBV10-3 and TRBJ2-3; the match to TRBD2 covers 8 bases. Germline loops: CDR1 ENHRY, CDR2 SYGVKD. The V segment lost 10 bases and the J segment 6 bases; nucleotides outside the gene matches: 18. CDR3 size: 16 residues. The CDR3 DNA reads TGTGCCACCACGGGGGGGGTGGGTTCGGCAGTTGATACGCAGTATTTT. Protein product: CATTGGVGSAVDTQYF.

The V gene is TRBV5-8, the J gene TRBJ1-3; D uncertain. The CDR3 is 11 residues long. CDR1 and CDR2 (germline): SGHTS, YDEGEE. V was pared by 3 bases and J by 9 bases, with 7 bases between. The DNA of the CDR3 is TGTGCCAGCAGCTATGGGAGCACCATATATTTT. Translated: CASSYGSTIYF.

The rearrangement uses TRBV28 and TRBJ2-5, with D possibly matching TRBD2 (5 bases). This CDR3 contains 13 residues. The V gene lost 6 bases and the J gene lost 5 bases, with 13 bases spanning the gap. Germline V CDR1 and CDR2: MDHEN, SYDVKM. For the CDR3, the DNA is TGTGCCAGCAGGCTTTCAAGAGGGGAGACCCAGTACTTC. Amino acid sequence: CASRLSRGETQYF.

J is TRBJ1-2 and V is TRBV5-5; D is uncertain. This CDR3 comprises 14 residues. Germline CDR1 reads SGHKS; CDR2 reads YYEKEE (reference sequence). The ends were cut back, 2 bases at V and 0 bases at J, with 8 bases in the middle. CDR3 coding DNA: TGTGCCAGCAGCTTTTCTATGACTAACTATGGCTACACCTTC. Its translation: CASSFSMTNYGYTF.

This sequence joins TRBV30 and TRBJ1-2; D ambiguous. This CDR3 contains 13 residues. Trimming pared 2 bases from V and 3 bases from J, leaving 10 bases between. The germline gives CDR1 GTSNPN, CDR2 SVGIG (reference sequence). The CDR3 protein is CAWSPLGYYGYTF. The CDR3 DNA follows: TGTGCCTGGAGTCCCCTAGGGTACTATGGCTACACCTTC.

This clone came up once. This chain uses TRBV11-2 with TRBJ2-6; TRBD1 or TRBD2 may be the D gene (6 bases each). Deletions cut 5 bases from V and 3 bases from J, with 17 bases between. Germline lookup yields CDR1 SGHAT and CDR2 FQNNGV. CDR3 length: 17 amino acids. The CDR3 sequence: CASSNPPGAGGANVLTF. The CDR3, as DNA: TGTGCCAGCAGCAACCCCCCGGGGGCGGGTGGGGCCAACGTCCTGACTTTC.

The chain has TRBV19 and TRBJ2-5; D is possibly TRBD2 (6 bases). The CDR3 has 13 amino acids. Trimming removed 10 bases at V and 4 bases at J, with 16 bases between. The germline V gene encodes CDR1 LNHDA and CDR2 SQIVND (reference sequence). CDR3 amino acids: CATPLGGPETQYF. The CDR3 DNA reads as TGTGCCACCCCTTTGGGGGGACCAGAGACCCAGTACTTC.

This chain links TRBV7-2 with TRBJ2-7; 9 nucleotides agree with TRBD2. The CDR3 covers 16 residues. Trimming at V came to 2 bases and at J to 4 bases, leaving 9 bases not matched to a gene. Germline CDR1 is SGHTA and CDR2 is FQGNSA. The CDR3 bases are TGTGCCAGCAGCTTATCGGCGGGAGGGCCTTGGTACGAGCAGTACTTC. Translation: CASSLSAGGPWYEQYF.

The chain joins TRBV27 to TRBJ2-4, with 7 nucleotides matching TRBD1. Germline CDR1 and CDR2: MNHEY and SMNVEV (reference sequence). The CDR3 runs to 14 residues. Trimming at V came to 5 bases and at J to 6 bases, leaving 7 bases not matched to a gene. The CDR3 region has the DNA TGTGCCAGCAGTCCCGGGACAGCCCGAAACATTCAGTACTTC. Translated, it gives CASSPGTARNIQYF.

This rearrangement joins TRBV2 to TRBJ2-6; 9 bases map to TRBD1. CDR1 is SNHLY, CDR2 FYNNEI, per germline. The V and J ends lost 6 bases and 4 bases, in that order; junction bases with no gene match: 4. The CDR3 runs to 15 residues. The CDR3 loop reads CASSGQGTGANVLTF. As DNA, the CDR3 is TGTGCCAGCAGCGGACAGGGGACCGGGGCCAACGTCCTGACTTTC. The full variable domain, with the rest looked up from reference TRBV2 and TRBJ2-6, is EPEVTQTPSHQVTQMGQEVILRCVPISNHLYFYWYRQILGQKVEFLVSFYNNEISEKSEIFDDQFSVERPDGSNFTLKIRSTKLEDSAMYFCASSGQGTGANVLTFGAGSRLTVL.

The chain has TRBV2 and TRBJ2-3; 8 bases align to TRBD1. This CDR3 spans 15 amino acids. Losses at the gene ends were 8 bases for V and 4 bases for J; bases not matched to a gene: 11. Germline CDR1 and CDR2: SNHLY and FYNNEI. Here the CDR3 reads CASRRPGGRADTQYF. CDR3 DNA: TGTGCCAGCCGACGACCAGGGGGCAGGGCAGATACGCAGTATTTT.

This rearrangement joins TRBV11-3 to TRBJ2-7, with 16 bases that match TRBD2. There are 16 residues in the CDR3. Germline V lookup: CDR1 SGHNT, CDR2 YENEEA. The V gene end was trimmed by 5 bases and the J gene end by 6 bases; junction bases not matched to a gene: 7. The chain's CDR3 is CASSPGTSGGAGEQYF. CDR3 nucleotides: TGTGCCAGCAGCCCAGGGACTAGCGGGGGGGCCGGCGAGCAGTACTTC.

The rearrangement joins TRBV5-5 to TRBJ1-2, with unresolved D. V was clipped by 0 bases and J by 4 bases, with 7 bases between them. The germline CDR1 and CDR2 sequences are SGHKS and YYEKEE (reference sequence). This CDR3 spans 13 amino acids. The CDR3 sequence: CASSLDSPYGYTF. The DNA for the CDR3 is TGTGCCAGCAGCTTGGACAGCCCCTATGGCTACACCTTC.

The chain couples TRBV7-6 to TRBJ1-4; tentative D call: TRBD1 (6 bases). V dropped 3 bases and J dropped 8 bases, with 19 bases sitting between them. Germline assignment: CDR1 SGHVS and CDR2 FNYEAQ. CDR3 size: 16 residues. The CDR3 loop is CASSLVSPGTQEKLFF. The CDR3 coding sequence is TGTGCCAGCAGCTTGGTGTCTCCCGGGACACAGGAAAAACTGTTTTTT.

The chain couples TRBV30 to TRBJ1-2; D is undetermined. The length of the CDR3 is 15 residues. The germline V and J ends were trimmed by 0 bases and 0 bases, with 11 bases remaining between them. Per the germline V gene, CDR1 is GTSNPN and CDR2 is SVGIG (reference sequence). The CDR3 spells CAWSVIGIANYGYTF. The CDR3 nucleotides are TGTGCCTGGAGTGTAATAGGGATTGCTAACTATGGCTACACCTTC.

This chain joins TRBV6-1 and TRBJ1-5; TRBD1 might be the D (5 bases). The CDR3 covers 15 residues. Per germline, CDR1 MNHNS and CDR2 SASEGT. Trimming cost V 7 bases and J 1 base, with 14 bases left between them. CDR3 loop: CASIPGGTSNQPQHF. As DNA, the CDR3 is TGTGCCAGCATTCCCGGGGGGACCAGCAATCAGCCCCAGCATTTT.

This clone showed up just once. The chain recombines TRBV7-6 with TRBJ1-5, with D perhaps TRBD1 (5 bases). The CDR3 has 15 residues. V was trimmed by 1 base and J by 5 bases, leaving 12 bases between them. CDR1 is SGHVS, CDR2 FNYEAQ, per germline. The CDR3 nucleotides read TGTGCCAGCAGCTTAGGCCCGGGACCCGATCAGCCCCAGCATTTT. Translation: CASSLGPGPDQPQHF.

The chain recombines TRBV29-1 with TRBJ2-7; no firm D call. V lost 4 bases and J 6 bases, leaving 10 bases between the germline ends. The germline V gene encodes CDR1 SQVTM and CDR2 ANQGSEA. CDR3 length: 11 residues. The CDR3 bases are TGCAGCGTTGGTTCCCTTGCCGAGCAGTACTTC. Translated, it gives CSVGSLAEQYF.